This note documents a single T cell receptor (beta chain) sequence. The sample originates from a study of blood T cell repertoires in COVID-19. Sequencing used immunoSEQ multiplex PCR; TCRdb keeps in-frame clones, though not all of them. The sample includes about 140,000 clones, approximately 90% of them seen just once. Germline V gene data show CDR1 as MNHEY and CDR2 as SMNVEV (reference sequence). The CDR3 length is 14 residues. The V segment lost 6 bases and the J segment 8 bases; nucleotides outside the gene matches: 8. This clonotype was obtained from a woman aged 40-49 years with acute or convalescent COVID-19. Sequencing used peripheral blood. The chain couples TRBV27 to TRBJ1-4, with TRBD1 matching over 8 bases. The CDR3 DNA follows: TGTGCCAGCAGCTCCGACAGGGGAGGGGAAAAACTGTTTTTT. It is translated as CASSSDRGGEKLFF. Full variable domain (remainder filled in from reference TRBV27 and TRBJ1-4): EAQVTQNPRYLITVTGKKLTVTCSQNMNHEYMSWYRQDPGLGLRQIYYSMNVEVTDKGDVPEGYKVSRKEKRNFPLILESPSPNQTSLYFCASSSDRGGEKLFFGSGTQLSVL.